The 12 T cell receptor beta chains presented below share a single source sample, sequenced in a study of OX40 agonist ivuxolimab in advanced cancers. TCRdb keeps only in-frame clones here, not all; method: immunoSEQ multiplex PCR. The repertoire holds about 52,000 clones, with less than 90% as singletons. The input for sequencing was CD4+ or CD8+ T cells sorted from blood, taken in a trial of the OX40 agonist ivuxolimab. These receptors came from an adult with an advanced solid tumor such as melanoma, head and neck, liver or kidney cancer.

The V call is TRBV29-1, the J call TRBJ1-2; no clear D gene. The CDR3 is 13 residues long. Germline CDR1 reads SQVTM; CDR2 reads ANQGSEA. Trimming left V 1 base short and J 7 bases short, with 13 bases between. CDR3 region: CSVEAVLVSGYTF. CDR3 coding DNA: TGCAGCGTTGAAGCGGTCCTGGTCAGTGGCTACACCTTC.

The CDR3 DNA reads TGTGCCAGCAGCGTAGGGGACTCAGCCTACGAGCAGTACTTC. Protein sequence: CASSVGDSAYEQYF. This chain connects TRBV9 to TRBJ2-7; possible D gene TRBD2, 6 bases. The CDR3 has 14 amino acids. CDR1 and CDR2 (germline): SGDLS, YYNGEE. The V end lost 0 bases, the J end lost 2 bases, and 9 bases lay between the germline ends. Full variable domain (rest looked up from reference TRBV9 and TRBJ2-7): DSGVTQTPKHLITATGQRVTLRCSPRSGDLSVYWYQQSLDQGLQFLIQYYNGEERAKGNILERFSAQQFPDLHSELNLSSLELGDSALYFCASSVGDSAYEQYFGPGTRLTVT.

V and J are TRBV4-3 and TRBJ1-1; D not certain. The germline V gene has CDR1 LGHNA and CDR2 YSLEER. The CDR3 has 16 residues. V was pared by 0 bases and J by 2 bases, with 13 bases between. The CDR3 region is CASSQDSGQTNTEAFF. The CDR3 nucleotides read TGCGCCAGCAGCCAAGACTCGGGCCAGACAAACACTGAAGCTTTCTTT.

The rearrangement joins TRBV14 to TRBJ2-1; TRBD2 matches 12 bases. This CDR3 is built from 19 residues. From germline, CDR1 is SGHDN and CDR2 FVKESK. The V and J ends lost 0 bases and 4 bases, in that order; junction bases with no gene match: 10. CDR3 bases: TGTGCCAGCAGCCAAGAAGGGTTGGCTAGCGGGGGGGTATACAATGAGCAGTTCTTC. This gives the protein CASSQEGLASGGVYNEQFF.

V and J are TRBV30 and TRBJ2-2; D possibly corresponds to TRBD1 (6 bases). With 3 bases removed from V and 4 bases from J, the gap between germline ends came to 12 bases. CDR3 length: 14 amino acids. Per germline, CDR1 GTSNPN and CDR2 SVGIG (reference sequence). DNA for the CDR3: TGTGCCTGGAGCCTAGGACAGCCCACCGGGGAGCTGTTTTTT. It codes for CAWSLGQPTGELFF.

The rearrangement links TRBV10-3 to TRBJ2-3; 9 bases are shared with TRBD1. Germline loops: CDR1 ENHRY, CDR2 SYGVKD. V shed 3 bases, J shed 0 bases, and the junction held 7 bases outside the gene matches. This CDR3 region has 17 residues. CDR3 amino acids: CAISDTIGTGSTDTQYF. The CDR3, as DNA: TGTGCCATCAGTGATACCATCGGGACAGGGAGCACAGATACGCAGTATTTT.

Concerning this clone: The germline gene is not matched at one end of the junction; a read error may be the cause. The chain couples TRBV7-2 to TRBJ1-1; tentatively, D is TRBD1 (5 bases). The CDR3 length is 14 residues. CDR1 is SGHTA and CDR2 is FQGNSA in the germline V gene. Here the CDR3 DNA reads TGTGCCAGCAGCTTAGGTGGGACCGTGGAGGGTAAGGTTTTT. Translated, it gives CASSLGGTVEGKVF. Looking up the rest from reference TRBV7-2 and TRBJ1-1 gives the full variable domain: GAGVSQSPSNKVTEKGKDVELRCDPISGHTALYWYRQSLGQGLEFLIYFQGNSAPDKSGLPSDRFSAERTGGSVSTLTIQRTQQEDSAVYLCASSLGGTVEGKVFGQGTRLTVV.

The rearrangement joins TRBV19 to TRBJ2-7; D perhaps matches TRBD2 (7 bases). The germline V and J ends were trimmed by 5 bases and 4 bases, with 24 bases remaining between them. Germline assignment: CDR1 LNHDA and CDR2 SQIVND (reference sequence). CDR3 size: 17 residues. Here the CDR3 reads CASSEAPGGGLSYEQYF. The DNA for the CDR3 is TGTGCCAGTAGTGAGGCCCCTGGGGGGGGGCTTTCATACGAGCAGTACTTC.

This chain uses TRBV27 with TRBJ1-1; D is uncertain. Germline V CDR1 and CDR2: MNHEY, SMNVEV (reference sequence). V was cut by 0 bases and J by 0 bases, with 8 bases left in between. The CDR3 loop spans 15 amino acids. CDR3 region: CASSLSSFMNTEAFF. CDR3 sequence (DNA): TGTGCCAGCAGTTTATCTTCCTTCATGAACACTGAAGCTTTCTTT.

The J gene is TRBJ2-7, the V gene TRBV7-9, with a tentative D call TRBD2 (5 bases). The germline V gene encodes CDR1 SEHNR and CDR2 FQNEAQ (reference sequence). V lost 1 base and J 3 bases, leaving 13 bases between the germline ends. CDR3 length equals 15 residues. CDR3 protein: CASSLGTGMHYEQYF. For the CDR3, the DNA is TGTGCCAGCAGCTTAGGTACCGGGATGCACTACGAGCAGTACTTC. Full variable domain (outside the CDR3, taken from reference TRBV7-9 and TRBJ2-7): DTGVSQNPRHKITKRGQNVTFRCDPISEHNRLYWYRQTLGQGPEFLTYFQNEAQLEKSRLLSDRFSAERPKGSFSTLEIQRTEQGDSAMYLCASSLGTGMHYEQYFGPGTRLTVT.

CDR3 nucleotides: TGTGCCAGCAGCGTAGTAGCAGCCGGTGAGCAGTTCTTC. Protein product: CASSVVAAGEQFF. This sequence joins TRBV9 and TRBJ2-1; no reliable D call. This CDR3 has 13 amino acids. The V end was cut by 0 bases, the J end by 9 bases, with 10 bases between. The V gene's germline CDR1 is SGDLS and CDR2 YYNGEE.

This clone occurred once. V and J are TRBV6-5 and TRBJ2-1, with D unresolved. Germline values: CDR1 MNHEY, CDR2 SVGAGI. Between the trimmed V and J ends, which lost 0 bases and 3 bases, there was a span of 6 bases. The CDR3 is 14 residues long. Here the CDR3 DNA reads TGTGCCAGCAGTTACTCGGACGGCTACAATGAGCAGTTCTTC. Protein sequence: CASSYSDGYNEQFF.